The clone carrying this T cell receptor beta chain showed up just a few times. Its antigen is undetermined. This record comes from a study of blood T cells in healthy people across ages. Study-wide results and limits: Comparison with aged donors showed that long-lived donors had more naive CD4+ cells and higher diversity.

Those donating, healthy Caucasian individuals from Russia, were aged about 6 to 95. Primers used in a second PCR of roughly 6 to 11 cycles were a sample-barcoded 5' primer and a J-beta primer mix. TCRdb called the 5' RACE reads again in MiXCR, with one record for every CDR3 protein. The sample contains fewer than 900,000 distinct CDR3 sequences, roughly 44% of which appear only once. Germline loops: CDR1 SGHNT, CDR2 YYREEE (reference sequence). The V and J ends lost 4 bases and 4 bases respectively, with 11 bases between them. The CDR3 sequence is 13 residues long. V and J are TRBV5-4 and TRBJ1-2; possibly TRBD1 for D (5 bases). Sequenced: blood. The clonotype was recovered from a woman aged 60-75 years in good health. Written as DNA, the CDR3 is TGTGCCAGCAGCCGGGACGGAATCTATGGCTACACCTTC. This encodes CASSRDGIYGYTF. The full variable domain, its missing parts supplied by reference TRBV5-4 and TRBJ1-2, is ETGVTQSPTHLIKTRGQQVTLRCSSQSGHNTVSWYQQALGQGPQFIFQYYREEENGRGNFPPRFSGLQFPNYSSELNVNALELDDSALYLCASSRDGIYGYTFGSGTRLTVV.